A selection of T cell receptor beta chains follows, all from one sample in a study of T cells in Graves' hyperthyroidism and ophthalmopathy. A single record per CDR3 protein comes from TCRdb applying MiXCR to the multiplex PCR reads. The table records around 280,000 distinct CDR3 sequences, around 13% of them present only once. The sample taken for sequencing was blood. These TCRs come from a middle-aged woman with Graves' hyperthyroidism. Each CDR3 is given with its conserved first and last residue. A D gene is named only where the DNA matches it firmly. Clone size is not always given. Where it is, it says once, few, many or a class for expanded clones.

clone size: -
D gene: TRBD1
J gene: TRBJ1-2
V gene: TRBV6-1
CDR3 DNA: TGTGCCAGCGCCGAGGGGACAGTTTTGGGCTACACCTTC
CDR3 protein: CASAEGTVLGYTF

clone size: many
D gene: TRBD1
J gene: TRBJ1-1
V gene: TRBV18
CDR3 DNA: TGTGCCAGCTCACCTTACAGGGGGGCTGAAGCTTTCTTT
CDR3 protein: CASSPYRGAEAFF

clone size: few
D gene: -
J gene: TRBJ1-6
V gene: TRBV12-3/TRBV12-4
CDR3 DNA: TGTGCCAGCAGTTTGGTGGGAGCAGGCCTCGGTAATTCACCCCTCCACTTT
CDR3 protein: CASSLVGAGLGNSPLHF

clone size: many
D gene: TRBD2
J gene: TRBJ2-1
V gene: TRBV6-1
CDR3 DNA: TGTGCCAGCAGTCACGGACTAGCGGGAGATCTTGAGCAGTTCTTC
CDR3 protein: CASSHGLAGDLEQFF

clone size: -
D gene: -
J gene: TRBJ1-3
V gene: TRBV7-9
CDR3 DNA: TGTGCCAGCAGCTTGGACAGATCCAGAAACACCATATATTTT
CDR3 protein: CASSLDRSRNTIYF

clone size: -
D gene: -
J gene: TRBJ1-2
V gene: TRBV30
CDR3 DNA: TGTGCCTGGAGTGCAGGGACATGGGGCTACACCTTC
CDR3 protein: CAWSAGTWGYTF

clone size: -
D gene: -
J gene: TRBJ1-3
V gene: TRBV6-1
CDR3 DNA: TGTGCCAGCAGTTATTCTATGGGCGGCACCATATATTTT
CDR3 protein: CASSYSMGGTIYF

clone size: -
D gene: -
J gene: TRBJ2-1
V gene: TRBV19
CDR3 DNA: TGTGCCAGTAGTATTGCACAGGGCGACAATGAGCAGTTCTTC
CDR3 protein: CASSIAQGDNEQFF

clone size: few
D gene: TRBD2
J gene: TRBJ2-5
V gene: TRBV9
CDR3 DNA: TGTGCCAGCAGCGCGGGACTAGCGGGAGGGCCTTGGCAAGAGACCCAGTACTTC
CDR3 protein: CASSAGLAGGPWQETQYF

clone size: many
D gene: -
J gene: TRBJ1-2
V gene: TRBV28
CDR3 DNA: TGTGCCAGCAGTTTAAGGGGGGGAGCGGGCTACACCTTC
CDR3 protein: CASSLRGGAGYTF

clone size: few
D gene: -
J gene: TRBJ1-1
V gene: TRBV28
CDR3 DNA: TGTGCCACCTTAACGGGACGAGAAGCTTTCTTT
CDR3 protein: CATLTGREAFF

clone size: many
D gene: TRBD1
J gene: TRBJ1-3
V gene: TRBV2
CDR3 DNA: TGTGCCAGCAGTGAACAGACAGGGGCTGGAAACACCATATATTTT
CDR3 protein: CASSEQTGAGNTIYF

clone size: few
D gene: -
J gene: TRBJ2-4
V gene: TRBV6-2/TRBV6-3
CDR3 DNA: TGTGCCAGCAGTTACAGGGGTTCGGCCAAAAACATTCAGTACTTC
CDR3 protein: CASSYRGSAKNIQYF